The 2 T cell receptor beta chains presented below share a single source sample, sequenced in a study of T cell repertoires in ileal Crohn's disease. The assay was immunoSEQ multiplex PCR, and TCRdb's table has in-frame clones only and misses some. The table records roughly 16,000 clones, 93% of them present only once. Sequenced: ileal tissue. The receptors stem from an adult with Crohn's disease.

The gene calls are TRBV5-6 and TRBJ1-1; weak D call: TRBD1 (6 bases). Germline V CDR1 and CDR2: SGHDT, YYEEEE. V was pared by 4 bases and J by 7 bases, with 14 bases between. This CDR3 has 13 residues. In DNA form, the CDR3 reads TGTGCCAGCAGCCGACTGGACAGAGATGAAGCTTTCTTT. Its protein product is CASSRLDRDEAFF.

The rearrangement joins TRBV18 to TRBJ1-2; D is uncertain. Germline CDR1 reads KGHSH; CDR2 reads LQKENI. Trimming removed 3 bases from V and 2 bases from J, with 10 bases in between. CDR3 length: 14 amino acids. Written as DNA, the CDR3 is TGTGCCAGCTCACCGCCAGCGCTGAACTATGGCTACACCTTC. This codes for CASSPPALNYGYTF.